What follows are 31 T cell receptor beta chains derived from one specimen sequenced in a study of blood T cell repertoires in COVID-19. This table comes from immunoSEQ multiplex PCR, and its TCRdb copy is limited to in-frame clones, with some not included. The sample includes 150,000 to 200,000 clones, around 90% of them seen just once. Sequenced sample: peripheral blood. These receptors originate from a man aged 35 to 55 with active or convalescent COVID-19.

This chain connects TRBV19 to TRBJ1-5; 11 positions agree with TRBD1. This CDR3 region has 19 residues. The trim removed 6 bases at V and 0 bases at J, leaving 13 bases unmatched. Germline CDR1 and CDR2: LNHDA and SQIVND (reference sequence). DNA of the CDR3: TGTGCCAGTAGCCACTACGGGACAGGGGGGATCTATAGCAATCAGCCCCAGCATTTT. Amino acids: CASSHYGTGGIYSNQPQHF.

The rearrangement links TRBV6-1 to TRBJ1-5; D gene uncertain. The CDR3 covers 15 residues. Germline CDR1 is MNHNS and CDR2 is SASEGT. Deletions cut 1 base from V and 7 bases from J, with 14 bases between. The CDR3 region is CASSEGEIGQQPQHF. The CDR3 nucleotides are TGTGCCAGCAGTGAAGGGGAGATAGGGCAGCAGCCCCAGCATTTT.

CDR3 nucleotide sequence: TGTGCCAGCAGGCGCGGAGGAATTGGGGAGCTGTTTTTT. It yields the protein CASRRGGIGELFF. The chain carries TRBV11-1 and TRBJ2-2; maybe TRBD2 (5 bases). The CDR3 covers 13 residues. Germline V gene lookup returns CDR1 SGHAT and CDR2 FQDESV (reference sequence). V lost 6 bases, J lost 8 bases, and 13 bases lay in between.

The chain is built from TRBV2 and TRBJ2-2, with 8 bases aligning to TRBD2. Germline lookup yields CDR1 SNHLY and CDR2 FYNNEI. J gave up 6 bases and V 10 bases, and 10 bases lay outside the gene matches. This CDR3 has 14 residues. CDR3 bases: TGTGCCACCCACGGTGCGGGGGGACCCGGGGAGCTGTTTTTT. Its translation: CATHGAGGPGELFF.

CDR3 sequence reads: CASSFTGLGYGYTF. The CDR3 bases are TGTGCCAGCAGTTTCACAGGGCTGGGTTATGGCTACACCTTC. The chain has TRBV27 and TRBJ1-2; possibly TRBD1 for D (6 bases). V lost 3 bases and J 5 bases, leaving 13 bases between the germline ends. Per germline, CDR1 MNHEY and CDR2 SMNVEV (reference sequence). The CDR3 consists of 14 residues.

This clone was detected once. CDR3: CASRPDRRVNEKLFF. The DNA for the CDR3 is TGTGCCAGCAGACCAGACAGAAGAGTTAATGAAAAACTGTTTTTT. The chain uses TRBV6-5 and TRBJ1-4; D is possibly TRBD1 (5 bases). The germline V gene has CDR1 MNHEY and CDR2 SVGAGI. The CDR3 spans 15 residues. V lost 6 bases and J 4 bases, leaving 15 bases between the germline ends.

The rearrangement links TRBV6-5 to TRBJ1-1, with D uncertain. CDR3 length: 14 residues. Germline assignment: CDR1 MNHEY and CDR2 SVGAGI. V lost 6 bases and J lost 0, with 11 bases in between. The CDR3 DNA sequence: TGTGCCAGCAGAATAAACATAATGAACACTGAAGCTTTCTTT. This sequence encodes CASRINIMNTEAFF.

V usage is TRBV21-1 and J usage is TRBJ1-5. TRBV21-1 is flagged as a pseudogene. This CDR3 region has 14 residues. The chain's CDR3 is CASSKVTGNQPQHF. CDR3 bases: TGTGCCAGCAGCAAAGTTACGGGCAATCAGCCCCAGCATTTT.

With respect to this clone: The junction does not match germline at one end; this may be a read error. The sample carries other DNA sequences with the same CDR3. CDR3 amino acids: CASSISIQARDEQYF. CDR3 sequence (DNA): TGCGCCAGCAGCATAAGTATTCAGGCAAGAGACGAGCAGTACTTC. The chain couples TRBV28 to TRBJ2-7, with unresolved D. The germline gives CDR1 MDHEN, CDR2 SYDVKM. The CDR3 length is 15 residues.

This clone was seen only once. This chain links TRBV27 with TRBJ2-2, with a tentative D call TRBD2 (6 bases). The length of the CDR3 is 16 residues. The germline CDR1 and CDR2 sequences are MNHEY and SMNVEV (reference sequence). Trimming removed 6 bases from V and 3 bases from J, with 17 bases in between. The CDR3 region has the DNA TGTGCCAGCAGCTTCGCCTATTGGGGGGACACCGGGGAGCTGTTTTTT. This codes for CASSFAYWGDTGELFF.

The rearrangement links TRBV2 to TRBJ1-4; 12 bases are shared with TRBD1. V gave up 6 bases and J gave up 7 bases; unmatched junction bases: 6. Germline V gene lookup returns CDR1 SNHLY and CDR2 FYNNEI. The CDR3 spans 15 residues. CDR3 in DNA: TGTGCCAGCAGAACCGGGACAGGGGGCGGTGAAAAACTGTTTTTT. Encoded protein: CASRTGTGGGEKLFF.

The chain employs TRBV11-2 and TRBJ2-2, with D possibly being TRBD2 (5 bases). Trimming removed 5 bases from V and 2 bases from J, with 15 bases in between. CDR3 size: 16 residues. Germline-derived CDR1 and CDR2 are SGHAT and FQNNGV. The CDR3 DNA is TGTGCCAGCAGCCAGCGGTCTCTTAAAAACACCGGGGAGCTGTTTTTT. Translating it yields CASSQRSLKNTGELFF.

The gene calls are TRBV5-1 and TRBJ2-6; 9 positions agree with TRBD1. The V gene end was trimmed by 4 bases and the J gene end by 5 bases; junction bases not matched to a gene: 13. Germline CDR1 is SGHRS and CDR2 is YFSETQ. CDR3 size: 18 residues. CDR3 residues: CASSPMGQGLGRANVLTF. The CDR3 DNA reads as TGCGCCAGCAGCCCCATGGGACAGGGTCTGGGTAGGGCCAACGTCCTGACTTTC.

This sequence joins TRBV19 and TRBJ1-5; 7 positions agree with TRBD1. V shed 5 bases and J 5 bases; nucleotides not matched to a gene: 6. The CDR3 has 14 amino acids. The germline CDR1 and CDR2 sequences are LNHDA and SQIVND (reference sequence). The CDR3 spells CASSPMTGHQPQHF. The CDR3 region has the DNA TGTGCCAGTAGTCCTATGACAGGGCATCAGCCCCAGCATTTT.

The V gene is TRBV9, the J gene TRBJ2-2; 9 bases are a match to TRBD1. From germline, CDR1 is SGDLS and CDR2 YYNGEE. The V segment lost 4 bases and the J segment 6 bases; nucleotides outside the gene matches: 13. This CDR3 has 17 residues. As DNA, the CDR3 is TGTGCCAGCAGCTCTAGGATACCGGGACAGGGTTCCGGGGAGCTGTTTTTT. This codes for CASSSRIPGQGSGELFF.

This rearrangement joins TRBV12-3 or TRBV12-4 to TRBJ2-1, with 8 positions matching TRBD1. This CDR3 comprises 12 residues. The junction had 8 bases not matched to a gene; V was cut back by 11 bases and J by 8 bases. Written as DNA, the CDR3 is TGTGCCGCCGCCCCAGGGGGCGATGAGCAGTTCTTC. This sequence encodes CAAAPGGDEQFF.

The J gene is TRBJ1-2, the V gene TRBV28; the D gene is possibly TRBD1 (6 bases). CDR3 length equals 16 residues. Trimming shortened V by 6 bases and J by 8 bases, and 25 bases separated the two germline ends. CDR1 is MDHEN and CDR2 is SYDVKM in the germline V gene. CDR3: CASSYNSNAGARGYTF. The CDR3 nucleotides read TGTGCCAGCAGCTACAACTCCAATGCGGGGGCGCGGGGCTACACCTTC.

The chain links TRBV19 to TRBJ2-1; 11 bases agree with TRBD2. Germline assignment: CDR1 LNHDA and CDR2 SQIVND (reference sequence). CDR3 size: 15 residues. V gave up 1 base and J gave up 8 bases; unmatched junction bases: 4. CDR3 residues: CASSIGASGRYEQFF. CDR3 coding DNA: TGTGCCAGTAGTATAGGTGCTAGCGGGAGGTATGAGCAGTTCTTC.

This chain uses TRBV3-1 (or the pseudogene TRBV3-2) with TRBJ2-7, with 9 positions matching TRBD1. The CDR3 runs 15 residues. Germline V gives CDR1 LGHDT, CDR2 YNNKEL (reference sequence). V dropped 1 base and J dropped 4; count of bases not matched to a gene: 5. The CDR3 sequence is CASSQAGQGGYEQYF. In DNA, the CDR3 is TGTGCCAGCAGCCAAGCGGGACAGGGTGGGTACGAGCAGTACTTC.

This clone was picked up a small number of times. This sequence joins TRBV18 and TRBJ1-5; D gene uncertain. CDR3 length: 16 residues. V gave up 2 bases and J gave up 4 bases, with 15 bases separating them. Germline V CDR1 and CDR2: KGHSH, LQKENI. The CDR3 DNA follows: TGTGCCAGCTCACCAGAACGGGGAAGAGGAAATCAGCCCCAGCATTTT. Its translation is CASSPERGRGNQPQHF.

CDR3 DNA sequence: TGTGCCAGCAGGCCGGGGGAGGGCAATCAGCCCCAGCATTTT. Protein sequence: CASRPGEGNQPQHF. The chain is built from TRBV2 and TRBJ1-5; D possibly corresponds to TRBD1 (5 bases). This CDR3 has 14 amino acids. V lost 6 bases and J 2 bases, leaving 11 bases between the germline ends. Germline lookup yields CDR1 SNHLY and CDR2 FYNNEI.

This clone was observed a handful of times. The chain is built from TRBV30 and TRBJ1-5; TRBD1 is a possible D gene (5 bases). V lost 5 bases and J 2 bases, leaving 10 bases between the germline ends. Per germline, CDR1 GTSNPN and CDR2 SVGIG (reference sequence). This CDR3 comprises 13 residues. The CDR3 is CAWHGGGNQPQHF. The CDR3 DNA reads TGTGCCTGGCACGGGGGTGGCAATCAGCCCCAGCATTTT.

The gene calls are TRBV6-5 and TRBJ1-4; perhaps TRBD1 as D (6 bases). This CDR3 is 14 amino acids long. Germline CDR1 is MNHEY and CDR2 is SVGAGI. Trimming pared 3 bases from V and 13 bases from J, leaving 18 bases between. CDR3 in DNA: TGTGCCAGCAGTTATGGCCTCACAGGGACGAGACTGTTTTTT. This codes for CASSYGLTGTRLFF.

The chain employs TRBV27 and TRBJ1-1; tentatively, D is TRBD1 (6 bases). The CDR3 sequence is 14 residues long. V was cut by 5 bases and J by 11 bases, with 21 bases left in between. Germline CDR1 MNHEY, CDR2 SMNVEV (reference sequence). The CDR3 reads CASSARDTGPGAFF. DNA for the CDR3: TGTGCCAGCAGTGCCCGGGACACGGGGCCTGGTGCTTTCTTT.

This sequence joins TRBV5-1 and TRBJ1-1; D perhaps matches TRBD1 (6 bases). Germline V lookup: CDR1 SGHRS, CDR2 YFSETQ. Trimming removed 5 bases from V and 8 bases from J, with 22 bases in between. The CDR3 is made up of 15 amino acids. The CDR3 region has the DNA TGCGCCAGCAGTCTACCGGGACAATTAATCCGAGAAGCTTTCTTT. Translated: CASSLPGQLIREAFF. The full variable domain, rest sourced from reference TRBV5-1 and TRBJ1-1, is KAGVTQTPRYLIKTRGQQVTLSCSPISGHRSVSWYQQTPGQGLQFLFEYFSETQRNKGNFPGRFSGRQFSNSRSEMNVSTLELGDSALYLCASSLPGQLIREAFFGQGTRLTVV.

This chain's CDR3 is CASSLGQGDQPQHF. The CDR3 DNA reads TGTGCCAGCAGTTTAGGACAGGGGGATCAGCCCCAGCATTTT. The chain employs TRBV27 and TRBJ1-5; 10 bases fit TRBD1. J gave up 5 bases and V 2 bases, and 0 bases lay outside the gene matches. Germline V lookup: CDR1 MNHEY, CDR2 SMNVEV (reference sequence). This CDR3 has 14 residues.

J is TRBJ2-5 and V is TRBV25-1; 7 bases map to TRBD1. The CDR3 runs to 14 residues. J gave up 5 bases and V 5 bases, and 8 bases lay outside the gene matches. The germline V gene encodes CDR1 MGHDK and CDR2 SYGVNS. The CDR3, as DNA: TGTGCCAGCAGTAAACAGGGGTCGGAGGAGACCCAGTACTTC. Amino acids: CASSKQGSEETQYF.

J is TRBJ2-7 and V is TRBV7-2; the match to TRBD1 covers 9 bases. Germline lookup yields CDR1 SGHTA and CDR2 FQGNSA. The CDR3 length is 15 residues. The V gene end was trimmed by 5 bases and the J gene end by 3 bases; junction bases not matched to a gene: 8. CDR3 protein: CASSPRTGDGYEQYF. In DNA form, the CDR3 reads TGTGCCAGCAGCCCCCGGACAGGGGACGGCTACGAGCAGTACTTC.

This chain links TRBV6-4 with TRBJ1-1, with 7 nucleotides matching TRBD1. The length of the CDR3 is 15 residues. Losses at the gene ends were 6 bases for V and 0 bases for J; bases not matched to a gene: 7. Per germline, CDR1 MRHNA and CDR2 SNTAGT. The CDR3 protein is CASRGGQNMNTEAFF. The CDR3 nucleotides read TGTGCCAGCAGGGGGGGACAGAACATGAACACTGAAGCTTTCTTT.

The rearrangement joins TRBV12-5 to TRBJ2-7, with 8 bases lining up with TRBD1. The CDR3 runs to 16 residues. Germline assignment: CDR1 LGHNT and CDR2 FRNRAP. V lost 0 bases, J lost 2 bases, and 6 bases stayed unmatched. The CDR3 is CASGLVSGQGPYEQYF. The DNA for the CDR3 is TGTGCTAGTGGTTTGGTATCAGGACAGGGACCCTACGAGCAGTACTTC.

This clone was counted only a few times. The V call is TRBV11-3, the J call TRBJ2-7; D possibly corresponds to TRBD1 (6 bases). Germline V gene data show CDR1 as SGHNT and CDR2 as YENEEA. The CDR3 length is 13 residues. V shed 4 bases and J shed 3 bases, with 10 bases lying between them. CDR3 region: CASSSTGSYEQYF. The CDR3 nucleotides read TGTGCCAGCAGCTCAACAGGGAGCTACGAGCAGTACTTC.